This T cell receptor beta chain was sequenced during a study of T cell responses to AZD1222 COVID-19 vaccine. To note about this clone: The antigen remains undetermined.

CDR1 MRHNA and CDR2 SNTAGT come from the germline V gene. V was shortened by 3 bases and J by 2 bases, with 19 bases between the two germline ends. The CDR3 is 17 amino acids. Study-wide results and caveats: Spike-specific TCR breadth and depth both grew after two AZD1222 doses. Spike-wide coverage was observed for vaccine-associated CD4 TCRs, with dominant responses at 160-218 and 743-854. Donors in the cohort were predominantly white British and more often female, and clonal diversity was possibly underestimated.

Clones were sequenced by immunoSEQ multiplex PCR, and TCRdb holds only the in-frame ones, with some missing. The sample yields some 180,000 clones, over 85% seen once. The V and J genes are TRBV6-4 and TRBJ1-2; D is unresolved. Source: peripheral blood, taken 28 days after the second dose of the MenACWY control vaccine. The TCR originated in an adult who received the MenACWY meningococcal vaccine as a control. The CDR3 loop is CASSESQVPLGNYGYTF. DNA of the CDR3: TGTGCCAGCAGTGAGAGTCAGGTTCCATTAGGGAACTATGGCTACACCTTC.